The next 22 T cell receptor beta chains were all read from a single sample in a study of identical twins. TCRdb re-derived calls from the 5' RACE reads in MiXCR, one entry per CDR3 protein. In the table there are roughly 190,000 distinct CDR3 sequences, approximately 15% of which are singletons. The same data also went into a second study, on T cells expressing NK-cell markers.

The sample comprised CD8+ T cells sorted from blood. Receptor source: a woman between 18 and 29 years old in good health.

This clonotype appeared a few times. This chain uses TRBV29-1 with TRBJ2-1, with D possibly matching TRBD1 (6 bases). Trimming cost V 0 bases and J 6 bases, with 18 bases left between them. The CDR3 sequence is 16 residues long. Germline assignment: CDR1 SQVTM and CDR2 ANQGSEA. Written as DNA, the CDR3 is TGCAGCGTTGAAGATCTTGCGACAGGCCATGGCAATGAGCAGTTCTTC. It codes for CSVEDLATGHGNEQFF.

This rearrangement joins TRBV10-3 to TRBJ2-6; unclear D gene. This CDR3 spans 17 amino acids. Germline loops: CDR1 ENHRY, CDR2 SYGVKD. With 2 bases removed from V and 3 bases from J, the gap between germline ends came to 14 bases. The CDR3 reads CAISELRTRGGANVLTF. CDR3 nucleotide sequence: TGTGCCATCAGTGAGCTAAGGACCCGAGGTGGGGCCAACGTCCTGACTTTC.

This clonotype was detected only a few times. The chain links TRBV20-1 to TRBJ2-1, with D possibly TRBD2 on 5 matching bases. The CDR3 is 15 residues long. With 3 bases removed from V and 6 bases from J, the gap between germline ends came to 18 bases. In germline, CDR1 is DFQATT, CDR2 SNEGSKA (reference sequence). CDR3 nucleotide sequence: TGCAGTGCTAGCCCCGGGGTTAGCACGGCCAATGAGCAGTTCTTC. Amino acids: CSASPGVSTANEQFF.

The gene calls are TRBV20-1 and TRBJ2-7; tentative D call: TRBD2 (6 bases). The CDR3 has 14 residues. Germline loops: CDR1 DFQATT, CDR2 SNEGSKA (reference sequence). The germline V and J ends were trimmed by 2 bases and 3 bases, with 14 bases remaining between them. Written as DNA, the CDR3 is TGCAGTGCTAGAATGCGGGACCGACGCTACGAGCAGTACTTC. This codes for CSARMRDRRYEQYF.

A few counts support this clonotype. The CDR3 DNA sequence: TGTGCCAGCAGCTCCCGGACAGGGGTTACCTACGAGCAGTACTTC. Translated: CASSSRTGVTYEQYF. This chain uses TRBV6-2 or TRBV6-3 with TRBJ2-7; 9 bases align to TRBD1. This CDR3 is built from 15 residues. Germline values: CDR1 MNHEY, CDR2 SVGEGT. J gave up 2 bases and V 6 bases, and 8 bases lay outside the gene matches.

V and J are TRBV29-1 and TRBJ2-3; 8 bases match TRBD2. The germline V gene encodes CDR1 SQVTM and CDR2 ANQGSEA. Unmatched junction bases numbered 7, after V lost 7 bases and J lost 4 bases. CDR3 length: 13 amino acids. The CDR3 region has the DNA TGCAGCGGGAGAGCGGGGGCCGCAGATACGCAGTATTTT. Translated: CSGRAGAADTQYF.

The V call is TRBV5-6, the J call TRBJ2-3; 10 bases fit TRBD2. V dropped 3 bases and J dropped 10; count of bases not matched to a gene: 14. Germline loops: CDR1 SGHDT, CDR2 YYEEEE. This CDR3 is built from 16 residues. The CDR3 reads CASSSGLAAYYNAQYF. The CDR3 nucleotides read TGTGCCAGCAGCTCCGGACTAGCGGCTTATTACAATGCGCAGTATTTT. The full variable domain, rest sourced from reference TRBV5-6 and TRBJ2-3, is DAGVTQSPTHLIKTRGQQVTLRCSPKSGHDTVSWYQQALGQGPQFIFQYYEEEERQRGNFPDRFSGHQFPNYSSELNVNALLLGDSALYLCASSSGLAAYYNAQYFGPGTRLTVL.

In its sample, this clonotype was seen a few times. This chain joins TRBV12-3 or TRBV12-4 and TRBJ2-3; D not certain. The CDR3 is made up of 14 amino acids. Trimming took off 7 bases at V and 1 base at J, with 12 bases between the two ends. CDR3 loop: CASNSNGRTDTQYF. In DNA form, the CDR3 reads TGTGCCAGCAATTCAAACGGGCGCACAGATACGCAGTATTTT.

This rearrangement joins TRBV7-9 to TRBJ1-4, with TRBD1 matching over 8 bases. Germline CDR1 and CDR2: SEHNR and FQNEAQ (reference sequence). This CDR3 spans 15 amino acids. Trimming at V came to 5 bases and at J to 6 bases, leaving 8 bases not matched to a gene. The CDR3 bases are TGTGCCAGCAGCATCCGGACAGGGTGGGATGAAAAACTGTTTTTT. This gives the protein CASSIRTGWDEKLFF.

This clonotype was counted only a few times. The V and J genes are TRBV5-1 and TRBJ2-1, with 9 bases matching TRBD2. Germline assignment: CDR1 SGHRS and CDR2 YFSETQ. CDR3 length: 14 amino acids. J gave up 7 bases and V 4 bases, and 6 bases lay outside the gene matches. CDR3 DNA sequence: TGCGCCAGCAGCCTGCGGGGGGGCTTGAATGAGCAGTTCTTC. It encodes CASSLRGGLNEQFF. Combining the CDR3 with reference TRBV5-1 and TRBJ2-1 gives the whole variable domain KAGVTQTPRYLIKTRGQQVTLSCSPISGHRSVSWYQQTPGQGLQFLFEYFSETQRNKGNFPGRFSGRQFSNSRSEMNVSTLELGDSALYLCASSLRGGLNEQFFGPGTRLTVL.

This clonotype was observed a few times. This chain joins TRBV2 and TRBJ2-5; weak D call: TRBD1 (5 bases). The CDR3 consists of 17 residues. CDR1 and CDR2 (germline): SNHLY, FYNNEI. The V gene lost 6 bases and the J gene lost 2 bases, with 22 bases spanning the gap. The CDR3 sequence: CASRVRVAWTLQETQYF. The CDR3, as DNA: TGTGCCAGCAGGGTCCGAGTCGCCTGGACACTGCAAGAGACCCAGTACTTC. Variable domain in full (rest from reference TRBV2 and TRBJ2-5): EPEVTQTPSHQVTQMGQEVILRCVPISNHLYFYWYRQILGQKVEFLVSFYNNEISEKSEIFDDQFSVERPDGSNFTLKIRSTKLEDSAMYFCASRVRVAWTLQETQYFGPGTRLLVL.

The chain uses TRBV5-1 and TRBJ2-3; no clear D. The CDR3 contains 13 residues. Germline CDR1 is SGHRS and CDR2 is YFSETQ. Trimming shortened V by 1 base and J by 1 base, and 4 bases separated the two germline ends. CDR3 residues: CASSLFRTDTQYF. The CDR3 nucleotides read TGCGCCAGCAGCTTGTTCCGCACAGATACGCAGTATTTT. Full variable domain (outside the CDR3, taken from reference TRBV5-1 and TRBJ2-3): KAGVTQTPRYLIKTRGQQVTLSCSPISGHRSVSWYQQTPGQGLQFLFEYFSETQRNKGNFPGRFSGRQFSNSRSEMNVSTLELGDSALYLCASSLFRTDTQYFGPGTRLTVL.

CDR3 DNA: TGTGCCAGCAGTTTTCTTCCGGGGACCAACACTGAAGCTTTCTTT. Residues: CASSFLPGTNTEAFF. This chain joins TRBV27 and TRBJ1-1; D may be TRBD1 (5 bases). Germline-derived CDR1 and CDR2 are MNHEY and SMNVEV (reference sequence). The V gene lost 3 bases and the J gene lost 2 bases, with 13 bases spanning the gap. CDR3 length: 15 amino acids.

Only a few counts were recorded for this clonotype. J is TRBJ1-4 and V is TRBV14; maybe TRBD1 (5 bases). Germline CDR1 SGHDN, CDR2 FVKESK. This CDR3 is built from 12 residues. Trimming cost V 4 bases and J 11 bases, with 11 bases left between them. The CDR3 sequence: CASSPFGTKLFF. The CDR3 coding sequence is TGTGCCAGCAGCCCCTTCGGGACCAAACTGTTTTTT.

V and J are TRBV27 and TRBJ1-1; the D is unclear. V gave up 8 bases and J gave up 1 base, with 14 bases separating them. CDR1 is MNHEY and CDR2 is SMNVEV in the germline V gene (reference sequence). The CDR3 consists of 14 residues. The CDR3 here is CASRLTGGNTEAFF. The CDR3, as DNA: TGTGCCAGCCGCCTTACGGGAGGGAACACTGAAGCTTTCTTT.

This clonotype was seen a few times. The CDR3 protein is CASSWTSEEGNIQYF. CDR3 in DNA: TGTGCCAGCAGCTGGACTAGCGAGGAGGGAAACATTCAGTACTTC. V and J are TRBV9 and TRBJ2-4; 9 nucleotides agree with TRBD2. This CDR3 region has 15 residues. J gave up 6 bases and V 4 bases, and 8 bases lay outside the gene matches. Germline V CDR1 and CDR2: SGDLS, YYNGEE. The complete variable domain, with remaining parts taken from reference TRBV9 and TRBJ2-4, reads DSGVTQTPKHLITATGQRVTLRCSPRSGDLSVYWYQQSLDQGLQFLIQYYNGEERAKGNILERFSAQQFPDLHSELNLSSLELGDSALYFCASSWTSEEGNIQYFGAGTRLSVL.

In nucleotides, the CDR3 is TGTGCCAGCAGCTTAAGTGTTCCCGGGGAGCTGTTTTTT. Translating gives CASSLSVPGELFF. This chain links TRBV11-2 with TRBJ2-2; D call uncertain. CDR1 is SGHAT, CDR2 FQNNGV, per germline. The CDR3 contains 13 residues. Trimming took off 2 bases at V and 6 bases at J, with 7 bases between the two ends.

For the CDR3, the DNA is TGTGCCAGCAGCTACAGGAGGAGCACAGATACGCAGTATTTT. This encodes CASSYRRSTDTQYF. V usage is TRBV7-9 and J usage is TRBJ2-3, with D perhaps assigned TRBD1 or TRBD2 (5 bases each). Trimming removed 4 bases at V and 0 bases at J, with 8 bases between. The CDR3 is 14 amino acids. In germline, CDR1 is SEHNR, CDR2 FQNEAQ (reference sequence).

This clonotype occurred many times. This rearrangement joins TRBV9 to TRBJ2-1; D is ambiguous. Trimming cost V 4 bases and J 8 bases, with 13 bases left between them. The CDR3 covers 13 residues. Germline CDR1 SGDLS, CDR2 YYNGEE. For the CDR3, the DNA is TGTGCCAGCAGCCAAGAGGAGCGAGATGAGCAGTTCTTC. This sequence encodes CASSQEERDEQFF.

This clonotype came up a few times. The chain links TRBV6-2 or TRBV6-3 to TRBJ1-1; D possibly corresponds to TRBD1 (6 bases). The germline V gene has CDR1 MNHEY and CDR2 SVGEGT. The CDR3 covers 12 residues. With 5 bases removed from V and 7 bases from J, the gap between germline ends came to 11 bases. In nucleotides, the CDR3 is TGTGCCAGCAGTCTCAGGACAGTTGAAGCTTTCTTT. This gives the protein CASSLRTVEAFF.

The table lists this clonotype with a few counts. The CDR3 is CASSSSTSGVTDTQYF. As DNA, the CDR3 is TGTGCCAGCAGCTCGTCGACTAGCGGGGTGACAGATACGCAGTATTTT. This rearrangement joins TRBV5-6 to TRBJ2-3, with TRBD2 identical over 11 bases. Germline V lookup: CDR1 SGHDT, CDR2 YYEEEE. V lost 3 bases, J lost 3 bases, and 6 bases stayed unmatched. This CDR3 has 16 amino acids.

This chain joins TRBV9 and TRBJ2-5; D is unclear. The CDR3 spans 14 residues. V was trimmed by 3 bases and J by 2 bases, leaving 11 bases between them. Germline lookup yields CDR1 SGDLS and CDR2 YYNGEE. CDR3 sequence reads: CASSAPEEQETQYF. The CDR3 region has the DNA TGTGCCAGCAGCGCCCCTGAGGAGCAAGAGACCCAGTACTTC.